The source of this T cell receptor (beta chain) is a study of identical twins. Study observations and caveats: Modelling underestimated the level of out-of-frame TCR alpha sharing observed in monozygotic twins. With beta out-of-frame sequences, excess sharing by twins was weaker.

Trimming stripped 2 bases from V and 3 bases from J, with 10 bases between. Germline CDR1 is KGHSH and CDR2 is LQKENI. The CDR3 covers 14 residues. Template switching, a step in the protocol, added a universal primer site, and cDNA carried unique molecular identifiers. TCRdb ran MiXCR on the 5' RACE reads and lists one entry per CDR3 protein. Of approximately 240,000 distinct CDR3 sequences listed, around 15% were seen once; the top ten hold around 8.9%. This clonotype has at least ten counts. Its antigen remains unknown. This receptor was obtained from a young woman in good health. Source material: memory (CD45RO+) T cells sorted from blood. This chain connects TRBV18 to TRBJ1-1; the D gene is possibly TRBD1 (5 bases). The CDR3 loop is CASSPVGGDTEAFF. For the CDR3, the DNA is TGTGCCAGCTCACCAGTCGGGGGGGACACTGAAGCTTTCTTT.